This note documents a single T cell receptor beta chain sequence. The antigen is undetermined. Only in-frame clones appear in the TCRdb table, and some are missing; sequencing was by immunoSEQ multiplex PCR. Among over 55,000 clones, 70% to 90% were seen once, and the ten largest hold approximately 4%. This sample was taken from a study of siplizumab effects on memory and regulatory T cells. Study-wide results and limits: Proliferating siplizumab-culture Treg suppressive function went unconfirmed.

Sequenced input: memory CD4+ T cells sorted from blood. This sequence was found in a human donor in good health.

The CDR3 here is CASSQVDMGWTGELFF. CDR3 sequence (DNA): TGCGCCAGCAGCCAAGTTGACATGGGGTGGACCGGGGAGCTGTTTTTT. The chain combines TRBV4-1 with TRBJ2-2; unclear D gene. The V and J ends lost 1 base and 5 bases respectively, with 14 bases between them. Germline CDR1 is MGHRA and CDR2 is YSYEKL. CDR3 length equals 16 residues.